Listed below are T cell receptor beta chains from one sample, sequenced in a study of CD4 T cells in relation to SARS-CoV-2 and coronaviruses. Produced via immunoSEQ multiplex PCR; TCRdb's table is partial and in-frame only. The profile shows about 22,000 clones, roughly 72% of them singletons. Their antigens remain unidentified. Input material: CD4+ T cells from PBMCs, cultured in vitro. The receptor set was obtained from a human donor in good health. Each CDR3 is given with its conserved first and last residue. A D gene is named only where the DNA matches it firmly. Clone size is stated in some rows and not others, as once, few, many or a class when expanded.

j_call clone_size v_call d_call cdr3_nt cdr3_aa
TRBJ2-7 NA TRBV3-1/TRBV3-2 NA TGTGCCTTCTCCTACGAGCAGTACTTC CAFSYEQYF
TRBJ1-3 NA TRBV19 NA TGTGCCAGTAGTTCAGGAGGGTCGCTCTGGAACACCATATATTTT CASSSGGSLWNTIYF
TRBJ1-1 NA TRBV7-2 NA TGTGCCAGCAGCCCGGGACATAGGAACACTGAAGCTTTCTTT CASSPGHRNTEAFF
TRBJ1-6 NA TRBV25-1 TRBD1 TGTGCCAGCAGTGCCCTCGGACAGGGTAGTTCACCCCTCCACTTT CASSALGQGSSPLHF
TRBJ1-3 NA TRBV6-5 NA TGTGCCAGCAGTTCCGGTGGCTCTGGAAACACCATATATTTT CASSSGGSGNTIYF
TRBJ1-1 NA TRBV7-9 NA TGTGCCAGTGCGAGAGGGGCATATACTGAAGCTTTCTTT CASARGAYTEAFF
TRBJ1-6 few TRBV10-3 TRBD1 TGTGCCATCAAGACAGGGGACTCACCCCTCCACTTT CAIKTGDSPLHF
TRBJ2-7 NA TRBV7-2 TRBD2 TGTGCCAGCAGCGCTTCACTAGCGTACTCCTACGAGCAGTACTTC CASSASLAYSYEQYF
TRBJ2-5 NA TRBV5-1 TRBD2 TGCGCCAGCAGCGGAACTAGCGGGACCGCAGAGACCCAGTACTTC CASSGTSGTAETQYF
TRBJ1-1 NA TRBV7-6 NA TGTGCCAGCAGCTTAGGGGAGAACACTGAAGCTTTCTTT CASSLGENTEAFF
TRBJ2-3 NA TRBV7-9 NA TGTGCCAGCAGCTTAGATTTGGGATGGGGCACAGATACGCAGTATTTT CASSLDLGWGTDTQYF
TRBJ2-7 few TRBV18 NA TGTGCCAGCTCACCAGGATCCGGCTCCTACGAGCAGTACTTC CASSPGSGSYEQYF
TRBJ1-4 NA TRBV16 NA TGTGCCAGCAGCCAATTCACGGGCACTAATGAAAAACTGTTTTTT CASSQFTGTNEKLFF
TRBJ1-5 NA TRBV27 NA TGTGCCAGCAGTTTATCGGGCGGCGGTTATCAGCCCCAGCATTTT CASSLSGGGYQPQHF
TRBJ1-3 NA TRBV29-1 NA TGCAGCGTTGAAGATCTGGGTGACACGAGCTCTGGAAACACCATATATTTT CSVEDLGDTSSGNTIYF